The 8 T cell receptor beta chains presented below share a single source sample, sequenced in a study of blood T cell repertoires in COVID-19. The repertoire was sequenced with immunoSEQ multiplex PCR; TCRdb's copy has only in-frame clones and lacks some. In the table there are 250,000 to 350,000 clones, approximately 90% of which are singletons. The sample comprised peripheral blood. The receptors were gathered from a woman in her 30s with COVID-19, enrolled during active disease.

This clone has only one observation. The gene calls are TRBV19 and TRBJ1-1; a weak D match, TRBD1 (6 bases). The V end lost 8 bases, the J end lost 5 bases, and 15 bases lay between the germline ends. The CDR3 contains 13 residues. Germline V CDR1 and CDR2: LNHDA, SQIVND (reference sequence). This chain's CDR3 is CASQNPGTTEAFF. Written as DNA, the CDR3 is TGTGCCAGTCAAAATCCCGGGACAACTGAAGCTTTCTTT.

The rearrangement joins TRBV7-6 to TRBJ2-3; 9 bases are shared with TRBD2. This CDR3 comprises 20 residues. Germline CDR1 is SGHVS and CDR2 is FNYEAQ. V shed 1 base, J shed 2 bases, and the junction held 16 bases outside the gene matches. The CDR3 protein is CASSLDEAGGPPINTDTQYF. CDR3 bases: TGTGCCAGCAGCTTAGACGAGGCGGGAGGGCCTCCCATAAACACAGATACGCAGTATTTT.

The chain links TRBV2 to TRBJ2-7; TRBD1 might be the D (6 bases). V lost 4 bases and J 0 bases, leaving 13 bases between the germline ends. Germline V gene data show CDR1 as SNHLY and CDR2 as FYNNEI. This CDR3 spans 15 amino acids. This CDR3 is CASSAGNRASYEQYF. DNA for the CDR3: TGTGCCAGCAGTGCCGGGAACAGGGCCTCCTACGAGCAGTACTTC.

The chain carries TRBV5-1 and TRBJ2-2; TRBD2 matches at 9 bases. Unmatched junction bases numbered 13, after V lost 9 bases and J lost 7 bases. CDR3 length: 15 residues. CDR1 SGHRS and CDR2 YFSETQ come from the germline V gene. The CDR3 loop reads CATSAVAGAVGELFF. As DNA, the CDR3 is TGCGCCACCTCGGCGGTAGCGGGAGCGGTCGGGGAGCTGTTTTTT.

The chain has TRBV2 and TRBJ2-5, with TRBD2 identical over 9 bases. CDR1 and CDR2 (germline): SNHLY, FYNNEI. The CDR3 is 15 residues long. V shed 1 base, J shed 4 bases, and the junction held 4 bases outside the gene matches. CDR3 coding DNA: TGTGCCAGCAGTGAAGGTGGGACTAGCAGAGAGACCCAGTACTTC. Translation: CASSEGGTSRETQYF.

The CDR3 loop is CASSVSGTMNTEAFF. The CDR3 bases are TGTGCCAGTAGTGTCTCCGGGACAATGAACACTGAAGCTTTCTTT. The chain combines TRBV19 with TRBJ1-1, with a weak D call TRBD1 (6 bases). CDR3 length: 15 amino acids. The germline V and J ends were trimmed by 5 bases and 0 bases, with 13 bases remaining between them. The germline V gene has CDR1 LNHDA and CDR2 SQIVND (reference sequence).

CDR3 bases: TGTGCCAGCTCACCAACCACTTATGGCTACACCTTC. This codes for CASSPTTYGYTF. This chain links TRBV18 with TRBJ1-2; D uncertain. Germline-derived CDR1 and CDR2 are KGHSH and LQKENI. The CDR3 sequence is 12 residues long. V was clipped by 2 bases and J by 5 bases, with 6 bases between them.

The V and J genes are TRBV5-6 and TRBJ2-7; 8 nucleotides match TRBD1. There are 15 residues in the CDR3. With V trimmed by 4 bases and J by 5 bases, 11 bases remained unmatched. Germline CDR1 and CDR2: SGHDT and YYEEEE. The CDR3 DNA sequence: TGTGCCAGCAGCGTTATTGACAGGGGAATTGACGAGCAGTACTTC. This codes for CASSVIDRGIDEQYF. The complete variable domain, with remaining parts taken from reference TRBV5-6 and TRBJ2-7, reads DAGVTQSPTHLIKTRGQQVTLRCSPKSGHDTVSWYQQALGQGPQFIFQYYEEEERQRGNFPDRFSGHQFPNYSSELNVNALLLGDSALYLCASSVIDRGIDEQYFGPGTRLTVT.